The 27 T cell receptor beta chains reported below all come from one sample, sequenced in a study of blood T cell repertoires in COVID-19. Profiling relied on immunoSEQ multiplex PCR, and the TCRdb table lists in-frame clones only, not all of them. The sample carries 150,000 to 200,000 clones, about 82% recorded once. The material sequenced was PBMCs or T cells enriched from blood (not recorded which). All receptors derive from a woman in her 30s who had recovered from COVID-19.

CDR3 amino acids: CSASSAYEQYF. The CDR3 region has the DNA TGCAGTGCTAGTTCAGCCTACGAGCAGTACTTC. V and J are TRBV20-1 and TRBJ2-7; D uncertain. V lost 3 bases and J lost 2, with 5 bases in between. The V gene's germline CDR1 is DFQATT and CDR2 SNEGSKA (reference sequence). The CDR3 totals 11 residues.

V gene TRBV9 combines with J gene TRBJ2-3; weak D call: TRBD1 (6 bases). The CDR3 is 13 amino acids. V lost 3 bases and J lost 2, with 7 bases in between. In germline, CDR1 is SGDLS, CDR2 YYNGEE. CDR3 in DNA: TGTGCCAGCAGCGCAGGGGTCACAGATACGCAGTATTTT. Its protein is CASSAGVTDTQYF. Full variable domain (rest looked up from reference TRBV9 and TRBJ2-3): DSGVTQTPKHLITATGQRVTLRCSPRSGDLSVYWYQQSLDQGLQFLIQYYNGEERAKGNILERFSAQQFPDLHSELNLSSLELGDSALYFCASSAGVTDTQYFGPGTRLTVL.

V is TRBV5-6 and J is TRBJ1-4, with TRBD1 identical over 9 bases. J gave up 6 bases and V 2 bases, and 2 bases lay outside the gene matches. The germline V gene has CDR1 SGHDT and CDR2 YYEEEE. The CDR3 consists of 14 residues. The CDR3 loop is CASSLQGADEKLFF. The CDR3 DNA follows: TGTGCCAGCAGCTTACAGGGGGCCGATGAAAAACTGTTTTTT.

The chain is built from TRBV5-6 and TRBJ2-5; tentatively, D is TRBD1 (6 bases). Trimming stripped 4 bases from V and 3 bases from J, with 16 bases between. There are 15 residues in the CDR3. Germline CDR1 is SGHDT and CDR2 is YYEEEE. The CDR3 spells CASSIRTPGEETQYF. In DNA form, the CDR3 reads TGTGCCAGCAGCATTCGTACGCCAGGGGAAGAGACCCAGTACTTC.

The chain couples TRBV21-1 to TRBJ2-5; TRBD2 is taken as the D call from the table, unchecked against the DNA. TRBV21-1 is reported as a pseudogene. There are 17 residues in the CDR3. Here the CDR3 DNA reads TGTGCCAGCAGCAAAGTCAAAACGGAGCGGACCCAAGAGACCCAGTACTTC. It encodes CASSKVKTERTQETQYF.

The chain joins TRBV5-1 to TRBJ2-5; a weak D match, TRBD2 (5 bases). This CDR3 spans 14 amino acids. The V gene's germline CDR1 is SGHRS and CDR2 YFSETQ. V gave up 1 base and J gave up 4 bases, with 11 bases separating them. The CDR3 DNA follows: TGCGCCAGCAGCTTGTCGGGGAACGGAGAGACCCAGTACTTC. Amino acid sequence: CASSLSGNGETQYF.

V and J are TRBV5-1 and TRBJ1-1, with D unresolved. Trimming left V 0 bases short and J 4 bases short, with 10 bases between. Germline V gives CDR1 SGHRS, CDR2 YFSETQ. This CDR3 contains 14 residues. This chain's CDR3 is CASSLEEIGTEAFF. CDR3 nucleotides: TGCGCCAGCAGCTTGGAGGAGATAGGCACTGAAGCTTTCTTT.

Only one count was recorded for this clone. The junction departs from germline at one end; a sequencing error may be responsible. This chain uses TRBV28 with TRBJ2-7; possible D gene TRBD1, 6 bases. Germline V gene lookup returns CDR1 MDHEN and CDR2 SYDVKM. The CDR3 totals 15 residues. The CDR3 loop is CASSLVRGTSHEQYF. The CDR3 region has the DNA TGTGCCAGCAGTTTGGTCAGGGGCACCTCCCACGAGCAGTACTTC.

This rearrangement joins TRBV29-1 to TRBJ2-5; the match to TRBD1 covers 8 bases. Germline trimming cut 3 bases from V and 7 bases from J; bases unmatched to any gene: 10. CDR1 is SQVTM, CDR2 ANQGSEA, per germline. The CDR3 is 14 amino acids. Here the CDR3 reads CSVDHVRGPGTQYF. The DNA of the CDR3 is TGCAGCGTTGACCATGTCAGGGGGCCCGGGACCCAGTACTTC.

This rearrangement joins TRBV5-4 to TRBJ1-4, with D possibly being TRBD1 (5 bases). V shed 2 bases and J shed 7 bases, with 12 bases lying between them. Germline values: CDR1 SGHNT, CDR2 YYREEE (reference sequence). The CDR3 contains 14 residues. CDR3 DNA: TGTGCCAGCAGCTTTGGGGCGAAGGGTGAAAAACTGTTTTTT. Translation: CASSFGAKGEKLFF.

The V and J genes are TRBV27 and TRBJ2-7; 8 nucleotides agree with TRBD1. The CDR3 runs 14 residues. The V and J ends lost 5 bases and 1 base, in that order; junction bases with no gene match: 4. From germline, CDR1 is MNHEY and CDR2 SMNVEV (reference sequence). Here the CDR3 DNA reads TGTGCCAGCAGTCCGGACAGGGTATCCTACGAGCAGTACTTC. Amino acids: CASSPDRVSYEQYF.

V and J are TRBV7-9 and TRBJ1-1, with D uncertain. The length of the CDR3 is 18 residues. The germline gives CDR1 SEHNR, CDR2 FQNEAQ (reference sequence). Trimming left V 1 base short and J 7 bases short, with 25 bases between. The CDR3: CASSLEGTSVRGLGEAFF. CDR3 in DNA: TGTGCCAGCAGCTTAGAGGGAACATCGGTACGAGGGTTGGGTGAAGCTTTCTTT.

The chain is built from TRBV19 and TRBJ2-1, with 8 bases aligning to TRBD2. The germline V gene encodes CDR1 LNHDA and CDR2 SQIVND (reference sequence). V was pared by 5 bases and J by 6 bases, with 6 bases of the junction left unmatched. This CDR3 region has 14 residues. The CDR3 protein is CASSPETSVNEQFF. CDR3 in DNA: TGTGCCAGTAGTCCCGAGACTAGCGTCAATGAGCAGTTCTTC.

The chain links TRBV5-4 to TRBJ2-1; weak D call: TRBD2 (6 bases). Germline assignment: CDR1 SGHNT and CDR2 YYREEE (reference sequence). This CDR3 is built from 16 residues. V was trimmed by 3 bases and J by 0 bases, leaving 13 bases between them. CDR3 nucleotides: TGTGCCAGCAGCTGGGACTCGCTGAGCTCCTACAATGAGCAGTTCTTC. This gives the protein CASSWDSLSSYNEQFF.

The rearrangement uses TRBV28 and TRBJ2-1; D possibly corresponds to TRBD2 (5 bases). The V gene lost 3 bases and the J gene lost 8 bases, with 11 bases spanning the gap. This CDR3 comprises 13 residues. The germline V gene encodes CDR1 MDHEN and CDR2 SYDVKM. The CDR3 DNA reads TGTGCCAGCAGTTTCGCCGTGAGGGATGAGCAGTTCTTC. It yields the protein CASSFAVRDEQFF.

The chain uses TRBV28 and TRBJ2-1; 12 bases fit TRBD2. The germline V gene encodes CDR1 MDHEN and CDR2 SYDVKM. V lost 6 bases and J lost 2; bases outside the gene matches: 5. The CDR3 extends over 16 amino acids. The CDR3 spells CASSPRLAGAYNEQFF. CDR3 nucleotides: TGTGCCAGCAGCCCTCGACTAGCGGGGGCCTACAATGAGCAGTTCTTC.

The gene calls are TRBV18 and TRBJ2-1, with 10 bases lining up with TRBD2. Per germline, CDR1 KGHSH and CDR2 LQKENI. This CDR3 region has 15 residues. After removal of 6 bases from V and 7 bases from J, the junction contained 9 bases not matched to a gene. The CDR3 here is CASSFTSGNTNEQFF. For the CDR3, the DNA is TGTGCCAGCTCCTTTACTAGCGGGAATACAAATGAGCAGTTCTTC.

This chain links TRBV28 with TRBJ2-1; 9 positions match TRBD2. The CDR3 is 16 amino acids. V shed 6 bases, J shed 6 bases, and the junction held 12 bases outside the gene matches. CDR1 and CDR2 from the germline V gene are MDHEN and SYDVKM. As DNA, the CDR3 is TGTGCCAGCAGACCGAGGGCGGGAGGGCCAGTCAATGAGCAGTTCTTC. It encodes CASRPRAGGPVNEQFF.

In regard to this clone: The sample carries other DNA sequences with the same CDR3. The V gene is TRBV5-1, the J gene TRBJ1-1; D is ambiguous. Germline lookup yields CDR1 SGHRS and CDR2 YFSETQ. This CDR3 spans 13 amino acids. Trimming stripped 2 bases from V and 1 base from J, with 6 bases between. The CDR3 coding sequence is TGCGCCAGCAGCTTAAGAGGGAACACTGAAGCTTTCTTT. Translation: CASSLRGNTEAFF. The full variable domain, with the rest looked up from reference TRBV5-1 and TRBJ1-1, is KAGVTQTPRYLIKTRGQQVTLSCSPISGHRSVSWYQQTPGQGLQFLFEYFSETQRNKGNFPGRFSGRQFSNSRSEMNVSTLELGDSALYLCASSLRGNTEAFFGQGTRLTVV.

The chain links TRBV6-5 to TRBJ2-7, with 7 bases that match TRBD2. In germline, CDR1 is MNHEY, CDR2 SVGAGI. Trimming took 0 bases from V and 0 from J; bases not matched to a gene: 5. The CDR3 is 16 amino acids. The DNA for the CDR3 is TGTGCCAGCAGTTACTCTAGGCGGGAGAGCTCCTACGAGCAGTACTTC. Amino acid sequence: CASSYSRRESSYEQYF.

The chain couples TRBV7-3 to TRBJ2-5; 7 bases are shared with TRBD1. V trimming: 5 bases; J trimming: 1 base; junction bases outside the gene matches: 4. Germline V gene data show CDR1 as SGHTA and CDR2 as FQGTGA. The CDR3 spans 14 residues. The CDR3 reads CASSKTGLQETQYF. DNA for the CDR3: TGTGCCAGCAGCAAGACAGGGCTCCAAGAGACCCAGTACTTC.

The genes are TRBV6-1 and TRBJ2-7, with 8 bases identical to TRBD1. The CDR3 has 17 amino acids. CDR1 and CDR2 from the germline V gene are MNHNS and SASEGT. V dropped 4 bases and J dropped 2; count of bases not matched to a gene: 13. CDR3 sequence (DNA): TGTGCCAGCAGTGTCTACTTCGGACAGGGAGAGACCTACGAGCAGTACTTC. Translating it yields CASSVYFGQGETYEQYF.

The chain combines TRBV4-1 with TRBJ1-3; 7 positions agree with TRBD1. Trimming took 4 bases from V and 0 from J; bases not matched to a gene: 3. This CDR3 is built from 15 residues. Germline values: CDR1 MGHRA, CDR2 YSYEKL. CDR3 sequence (DNA): TGCGCCAGCAGCCGTGGGACAGCCTCTGGAAACACCATATATTTT. The encoded protein is CASSRGTASGNTIYF.

A single count supports this clone. This chain uses TRBV27 with TRBJ2-7; TRBD2 aligns across 11 bases. CDR3 length equals 16 residues. Germline lookup yields CDR1 MNHEY and CDR2 SMNVEV (reference sequence). The junction had 6 bases not matched to a gene; V was cut back by 2 bases and J by 3 bases. For the CDR3, the DNA is TGTGCCAGCAGTTTAATAGGCGGGACTAGCGGCTACGAGCAGTACTTC. As protein: CASSLIGGTSGYEQYF.

This chain connects TRBV12-5 to TRBJ1-1; 8 nucleotides line up with TRBD1. The CDR3 length is 15 residues. Germline V CDR1 and CDR2: LGHNT, FRNRAP. V was pared by 3 bases and J by 4 bases, with 7 bases of the junction left unmatched. CDR3 nucleotides: TGTGCTAGTGGTTTAGGACAGGGACCTCTCACTGAAGCTTTCTTT. Protein: CASGLGQGPLTEAFF.

V and J are TRBV28 and TRBJ2-3, with TRBD2 matching over 8 bases. The V gene end was trimmed by 5 bases and the J gene end by 5 bases; junction bases not matched to a gene: 12. CDR1 and CDR2 (germline): MDHEN, SYDVKM. This CDR3 comprises 16 residues. The CDR3 here is CASSREGGYSGDTQYF. The CDR3 coding sequence is TGTGCCAGCAGTCGGGAGGGGGGCTACTCGGGAGATACGCAGTATTTT. The full variable domain, its missing parts supplied by reference TRBV28 and TRBJ2-3, is DVKVTQSSRYLVKRTGEKVFLECVQDMDHENMFWYRQDPGLGLRLIYFSYDVKMKEKGDIPEGYSVSREKKERFSLILESASTNQTSMYLCASSREGGYSGDTQYFGPGTRLTVL.

V usage is TRBV27 and J usage is TRBJ2-3; 10 bases map to TRBD1. V shed 5 bases, J shed 8 bases, and the junction held 7 bases outside the gene matches. Germline-derived CDR1 and CDR2 are MNHEY and SMNVEV (reference sequence). This CDR3 region has 14 residues. The CDR3 reads CASSADRGQGTQYF. The DNA of the CDR3 is TGTGCCAGCAGTGCAGACAGGGGGCAGGGTACGCAGTATTTT.